One TCR beta chain is described in this entry. The data were taken from a study of cytomegalovirus exposure and HLA in healthy donors. PCR used 60 Vbeta primers and 13 Jbeta primers. Sequenced by immunoSEQ multiplex PCR; TCRdb stores in-frame clones only, minus some. The data hold more than 95,000 clones, with approximately 80% observed a single time. The CDR3 loop spans 18 amino acids. With V trimmed by 8 bases and J by 5 bases, 18 bases remained unmatched. Germline CDR1 reads MDHEN; CDR2 reads SYDVKM. This chain joins TRBV28 and TRBJ2-1; 10 bases fit TRBD1. The clonotype originates from a woman in her thirties or forties in good health and CMV-seropositive. Sequenced: PBMCs. CDR3 bases: TGTGCCAGCGCCCGACCGACAGGGGGCGGAGGGGGAAACAATGAGCAGTTCTTC. Its translation: CASARPTGGGGGNNEQFF.